Listed below are T cell receptor beta chains from one sample, sequenced in a study of cytomegalovirus exposure and HLA in healthy donors. Sequencing used immunoSEQ multiplex PCR; TCRdb keeps in-frame clones, though not all of them. The sample carries about 120,000 clones, about 80% recorded once. Sequenced input: PBMCs. Source of these receptors: a human donor in good health. Each CDR3 is given with its conserved first and last residue. The order of the fields is clone size, J gene, D gene, CDR3 length, V gene, CDR3 protein, CDR3 DNA. The D gene is left open where the match is weak. The size entry is marked missing in some rows and otherwise reads once, few, many or a size class.

NA	TRBJ1-5	NA	14	TRBV18	CASSPMGGGQPQHF	TGTGCCAGCTCACCAATGGGGGGAGGTCAGCCCCAGCATTTT
NA	TRBJ1-6	NA	13	TRBV9	CASGRGVNSPLHF	TGTGCCAGTGGACGGGGGGTCAATTCACCCCTCCACTTT
NA	TRBJ1-5	NA	13	TRBV7-8	CASSLEQLNPQHF	TGTGCCAGCAGCTTAGAACAGCTTAACCCCCAGCATTTT
few	TRBJ1-6	NA	15	TRBV7-9	CASSLSRAANSPLHF	TGTGCCAGCAGCCTGTCGAGGGCGGCTAATTCACCCCTCCACTTT
NA	TRBJ2-1	TRBD2	13	TRBV5-1	CASSPGLANEQFF	TGTGCCAGCAGCCCGGGACTAGCGAATGAGCAGTTCTTC
NA	TRBJ2-7	NA	14	TRBV7-9	CASSFRGAHYEQYF	TGTGCCAGCAGCTTTCGCGGGGCCCACTACGAGCAGTACTTC
NA	TRBJ2-7	NA	14	TRBV6-5	CASSYGQTSYEQYF	TGTGCCAGCAGTTACGGGCAGACCTCCTACGAGCAGTACTTC
NA	TRBJ1-5	TRBD1	13	TRBV7-9	CASSPDREQPQHF	TGTGCCAGCAGCCCGGACAGGGAACAGCCCCAGCATTTT
NA	TRBJ1-1	TRBD1	15	TRBV7-6	CASSSGQGRGTEAFF	TGTGCCAGCAGCTCCGGACAGGGGAGAGGCACTGAAGCTTTCTTT
NA	TRBJ2-7	TRBD1	12	TRBV6-5	CATGQGAYEQYF	TGTGCCACCGGACAGGGGGCTTACGAGCAGTACTTC
NA	TRBJ2-5	NA	15	TRBV27	CASKGGATYQETQYF	TGTGCCAGCAAAGGGGGGGCCACTTACCAAGAGACCCAGTACTTC
NA	TRBJ1-1	TRBD1	15	TRBV15	CATSRDGQGPTEAFF	TGTGCCACCAGCAGAGACGGACAGGGTCCCACTGAAGCTTTCTTT
NA	TRBJ2-5	NA	13	TRBV11-3	CASSLGWAETQYF	TGTGCCAGCAGCTTAGGCTGGGCCGAGACCCAGTACTTC
NA	TRBJ2-3	TRBD2	13	TRBV2	CASRSGGTDTQYF	TGTGCCAGCAGGAGCGGGGGCACAGATACGCAGTATTTT
NA	TRBJ2-7	TRBD2	13	TRBV18	CASSPGGRYEQYF	TGTGCCAGCTCACCGGGAGGGAGATACGAGCAGTACTTC
NA	TRBJ2-1	NA	13	TRBV11-3	CASSFERNNEQFF	TGTGCCAGCAGCTTCGAGAGGAACAATGAGCAGTTCTTC
NA	TRBJ2-1	NA	12	TRBV6-1	CASRERQNEQFF	TGTGCCAGCAGGGAACGACAAAATGAGCAGTTCTTC
NA	TRBJ2-1	TRBD1	16	TRBV5-6	CASSYTGVRPLYEQFF	TGTGCCAGCAGCTACACAGGGGTTCGGCCTTTATATGAGCAGTTCTTC
NA	TRBJ1-1	NA	13	TRBV6-6	CASSYNGGTEAFF	TGTGCCAGCAGTTACAACGGAGGGACTGAAGCTTTCTTT
NA	TRBJ2-7	NA	15	TRBV4-1	CASSQGADSFYEQYF	TGCGCCAGCAGCCAAGGGGCGGACTCCTTCTACGAGCAGTACTTC
few	TRBJ2-7	TRBD2	14	TRBV6-5	CASSGLADTYEQYF	TGTGCCAGCAGTGGTCTAGCGGATACCTACGAGCAGTACTTC
NA	TRBJ1-3	NA	15	TRBV7-8	CASSLARSVGNTIYF	TGTGCCAGCAGCTTAGCGCGGTCGGTTGGAAACACCATATATTTT
NA	TRBJ1-2	NA	16	TRBV15	CATSEAATARIYGYTF	TGTGCCACCAGCGAAGCCGCGACAGCCAGAATCTATGGCTACACCTTC
NA	TRBJ2-1	TRBD2	14	TRBV6-5	CASWKPGLAGGEFF	TGTGCCAGCTGGAAGCCGGGACTAGCGGGGGGGGAGTTCTTC
NA	TRBJ2-1	NA	16	TRBV2	CASNLGVSLSFDEQFF	TGTGCCAGCAACCTAGGAGTTAGCCTCTCTTTCGATGAGCAGTTCTTC
once	TRBJ2-3	TRBD1	18	TRBV7-2	CASSLKYSGTGSMDTQYF	TGTGCCAGCAGTTTAAAATATTCCGGGACAGGGAGTATGGATACGCAGTATTTT
NA	TRBJ1-4	NA	14	TRBV9	CASSVGRTYEKLFF	TGTGCCAGCAGCGTCGGGAGGACTTATGAAAAACTGTTTTTT
NA	TRBJ2-1	TRBD2	15	TRBV10-3	CAISTPGTNYNEQFF	TGTGCCATCTCCACCCCCGGGACTAACTACAATGAGCAGTTCTTC
NA	TRBJ2-7	TRBD1	14	TRBV28	CASSSTGFPYEQYF	TGTGCCAGCAGCTCGACAGGGTTCCCCTACGAGCAGTACTTC
few	TRBJ2-3	NA	13	TRBV6-4	CASSSRDTDTQYF	TGTGCCAGCAGCTCGAGGGACACAGATACGCAGTATTTT
NA	TRBJ2-5	TRBD2	16	TRBV19	CASSRGTSAEGETQYF	TGTGCCAGTAGTAGAGGGACTAGCGCCGAGGGAGAGACCCAGTACTTC
NA	TRBJ1-5	NA	15	TRBV27	CASSLYWRPNQPQHF	TGTGCCAGCAGTTTATATTGGAGACCAAATCAGCCCCAGCATTTT
NA	TRBJ1-3	NA	14	TRBV6-1	CASSDWQGSNTIYF	TGTGCCAGCAGTGACTGGCAGGGGTCCAACACCATATATTTT
NA	TRBJ2-5	NA	13	TRBV28	CASESGSRETQYF	TGTGCCAGCGAGTCAGGGTCTCGAGAGACCCAGTACTTC
once	TRBJ2-5	TRBD2	15	TRBV4-3	CASSPSVPSGGPPHF	TGCGCCAGCAGCCCATCGGTGCCTAGCGGGGGCCCGCCTCACTTC
NA	TRBJ1-2	NA	17	TRBV7-2	CASSLGATGFGYYGYTF	TGTGCCAGCAGCTTAGGAGCCACAGGATTTGGGTACTATGGCTACACCTTC
NA	TRBJ2-1	NA	14	TRBV5-6	CASTEATRTNEQFF	TGTGCCAGCACGGAGGCTACCAGGACCAATGAGCAGTTCTTC
NA	TRBJ1-5	NA	13	TRBV11-2	CASSMTEDQPQHF	TGTGCCAGCAGCATGACGGAGGATCAGCCCCAGCATTTT
NA	TRBJ2-3	NA	14	TRBV27	CASSRQLSTDTQYF	TGTGCCAGCAGTCGACAGTTATCCACAGATACGCAGTATTTT
NA	TRBJ2-7	TRBD1	14	TRBV7-6	CASAPGQDSYEQYF	TGTGCCAGCGCCCCGGGACAGGACTCCTACGAGCAGTACTTC
NA	TRBJ2-3	TRBD1	15	TRBV5-4	CASSSGQGRPDTQYF	TGTGCCAGCAGTTCCGGACAGGGACGGCCAGATACGCAGTATTTT
NA	TRBJ1-1	NA	14	TRBV7-2	CASSLEFGSQEAFF	TGTGCCAGCAGCTTAGAGTTTGGGAGCCAGGAAGCTTTCTTT
NA	TRBJ1-2	NA	15	TRBV6-4	CARIRAEKADYGYTF	TGTGCCAGGATCAGGGCTGAAAAAGCTGACTATGGCTACACCTTC
NA	TRBJ2-1	TRBD1	14	TRBV29-1	CSVAGTVTYNEQFF	TGCAGCGTGGCCGGGACAGTCACCTACAATGAGCAGTTCTTC